This is a list of T cell receptor beta chains from one sample in a study of blood T cell repertoires in COVID-19. Clones were sequenced by immunoSEQ multiplex PCR, and TCRdb holds only the in-frame ones, with some missing. Of over 200,000 clones listed, about 85% are singletons. Sequenced sample: peripheral blood. Receptor source: a woman of 80 years or more with acute or convalescent COVID-19. The CDR3 runs from the conserved cysteine through the conserved F or W. Fields, in order: clone size, D gene, J gene, V gene, CDR3 protein, CDR3 DNA. D genes are given only for firm matches. Size is stated for part of the rows, as once, few or many counts, or as a class when the clone is expanded.

>.|TRBD1|TRBJ2-7|TRBV27
CASSLRDRVYEQYF
TGTGCCAGCAGTTTACGGGACAGGGTGTACGAGCAGTACTTC
>.|TRBD1|TRBJ2-1|TRBV19
CASSPGQGNNEQFF
TGTGCCAGTAGCCCGGGACAGGGTAACAATGAGCAGTTCTTC
>.|.|TRBJ1-4|TRBV30
CAWIPQWGGAPEKLFF
TGTGCCTGGATCCCACAATGGGGGGGGGCGCCTGAAAAACTGTTTTTT
>.|TRBD1|TRBJ1-5|TRBV5-1
CASSWTGGDNQPQHF
TGCGCCAGCAGCTGGACAGGGGGTGACAATCAGCCCCAGCATTTT
>once|TRBD2|TRBJ2-3|TRBV7-9
CASSSLTSGRSTDTQYF
TGTGCCAGCAGCTCTCTGACTAGCGGGAGATCCACAGATACGCAGTATTTT
>.|TRBD2|TRBJ2-3|TRBV6-6
CASTHRGRDPDTQYF
TGTGCCAGCACCCACCGGGGGAGGGACCCAGATACGCAGTATTTT
>few|TRBD1|TRBJ1-5|TRBV2
CASRVDRVRNQPQHF
TGTGCCAGCAGAGTCGACAGGGTTCGGAATCAGCCCCAGCATTTT
>.|.|TRBJ1-3|TRBV15
CATSRDGVGQPPSGNTIYF
TGTGCCACCAGCAGAGATGGCGTCGGACAGCCACCCTCTGGAAACACCATATATTTT
>.|.|TRBJ1-1|TRBV4-1
CASSHPYTEAFF
TGCGCCAGCAGCCATCCGTACACTGAAGCTTTCTTT
>few|.|TRBJ2-7|TRBV5-1
CASSLEAVSYEQYF
TGCGCCAGCAGCTTGGAGGCGGTCTCCTACGAGCAGTACTTC
>.|.|TRBJ1-1|TRBV9
CASSVGHANTEAFF
TGTGCCAGCAGCGTGGGACACGCGAACACTGAAGCTTTCTTT
>.|.|TRBJ1-2|TRBV21-1
CASSTRQGAPNGYTF
TGTGCCAGCAGCACCCGACAGGGGGCGCCTAATGGCTACACCTTC
>.|.|TRBJ1-6|TRBV19
CASSIGFSNSPLHF
TGTGCCAGTAGTATCGGTTTCTCTAATTCACCCCTCCACTTT
>.|TRBD2|TRBJ2-1|TRBV11-2
CASSPRASGLWDEQFF
TGTGCCAGCAGCCCCCGCGCTAGCGGCCTCTGGGATGAGCAGTTCTTC
>.|TRBD2|TRBJ2-3|TRBV2
CASSWSGGPGSTDTQYF
TGTGCCAGCAGTTGGTCGGGAGGGCCGGGTAGCACAGATACGCAGTATTTT
>.|.|TRBJ2-2|TRBV19
CASSPAGMNTGELFF
TGTGCCAGTAGTCCGGCAGGGATGAACACCGGGGAGCTGTTTTTT
>.|.|TRBJ2-7|TRBV10-1
CASSDGPHGEQYF
TGCGCCAGCAGTGACGGCCCTCACGGGGAGCAGTACTTC
>.|TRBD1|TRBJ2-1|TRBV27
CASSLGTGVPYNEQFF
TGTGCCAGCAGTTTGGGAACAGGGGTTCCTTACAATGAGCAGTTCTTC
>.|.|TRBJ2-7|TRBV6-1
CASSEAKAGRRQYF
TGTGCCAGCAGTGAAGCGAAGGCAGGGCGACGGCAGTACTTC
>.|.|TRBJ2-5|TRBV29-1
CSVEWVGGTQYF
TGCAGCGTTGAATGGGTGGGAGGGACCCAGTACTTC
>.|TRBD1|TRBJ2-7|TRBV6-1
CASSELGRGRAMAYF
TGTGCCAGCAGTGAACTAGGCAGGGGGCGCGCGATGGCGTACTTC
>few|.|TRBJ2-2|TRBV19
CASSPLEGRKTGELFF
TGTGCCAGTAGTCCCCTGGAGGGGCGGAAGACCGGGGAGCTGTTTTTT
>few|.|TRBJ1-2|TRBV21-1
CASSKVRQGAGGYTF
TGTGCCAGCAGCAAAGTTCGCCAGGGGGCGGGTGGCTACACCTTC
>.|.|TRBJ2-1|TRBV7-8
CASSLIPDSATYNEQFF
TGTGCCAGCAGCTTAATCCCCGATAGCGCCACCTACAATGAGCAGTTCTTC
>few|.|TRBJ1-1|TRBV20-1
CSASQNTEAFF
TGCAGTGCTAGCCAGAACACTGAAGCTTTCTTT
>.|.|TRBJ2-2|TRBV5-1
CASSLSARDTGELFF
TGCGCCAGCAGCTTGTCCGCCCGGGACACCGGGGAGCTGTTTTTT
>.|.|TRBJ2-1|TRBV5-4
CASSYPPTSYNEQFF
TGTGCCAGCAGCTACCCGCCTACCTCCTACAATGAGCAGTTCTTC
>once|TRBD2|TRBJ2-3|TRBV5-1
CASTRGSGGAGTDTQYF
TGCGCCAGCACCCGGGGTAGCGGGGGGGCCGGCACAGATACGCAGTATTTT
>.|TRBD2|TRBJ2-2|TRBV2
CASRGLASSNTGELFF
TGTGCCAGCAGGGGACTAGCGAGCTCAAACACCGGGGAGCTGTTTTTT
>.|TRBD2|TRBJ2-1|TRBV9
CASRPTSEGSYNEQFF
TGTGCCAGCAGGCCTACTAGCGAAGGCTCCTACAATGAGCAGTTCTTC
>.|TRBD1|TRBJ1-2|TRBV7-9
CASSEGQGIGYGYTF
TGTGCCAGCAGCGAGGGACAGGGGATTGGGTATGGCTACACCTTC
>few|.|TRBJ1-1|TRBV6-5
CASSYRYEAFF
TGTGCCAGCAGTTACCGGTATGAAGCTTTCTTT
>once|.|TRBJ1-3|TRBV25-1
CASSESGSPANTIYF
TGTGCCAGCAGTGAAAGTGGCAGTCCTGCAAACACCATATATTTT
>.|.|TRBJ1-1|TRBV18
CASSPGQSNTEAFF
TGTGCCAGCTCACCCGGACAGAGCAACACTGAAGCTTTCTTT
>.|.|TRBJ2-2|TRBV27
CASSSPRGSNTGELFF
TGTGCCAGCAGTTCCCCCAGGGGCTCGAACACCGGGGAGCTGTTTTTT
>.|.|TRBJ2-1|TRBV3-1/TRBV3-2
CASSQEGSGDNEQFF
TGTGCCAGCAGCCAAGAAGGTAGCGGTGACAATGAGCAGTTCTTC
>.|TRBD2|TRBJ2-2|TRBV27
CASSSGVETGELFF
TGTGCCAGCAGTAGCGGGGTGGAGACCGGGGAGCTGTTTTTT
>.|.|TRBJ1-4|TRBV19
CASSIYTATNEKLFF
TGTGCCAGTAGTATTTACACCGCAACTAATGAAAAACTGTTTTTT
>.|TRBD2|TRBJ2-3|TRBV19
CASTMLGGDTDTQYF
TGTGCCAGTACCATGTTGGGGGGGGACACAGATACGCAGTATTTT
>.|TRBD2|TRBJ2-1|TRBV6-5
CASGSGGRSYNEQFF
TGTGCCAGCGGTAGCGGGGGGCGCTCCTACAATGAGCAGTTCTTC
>few|TRBD1|TRBJ1-5|TRBV6-5
CASATGIRQPQHF
TGTGCCAGCGCGACAGGGATAAGGCAGCCCCAGCATTTT
>.|TRBD1|TRBJ1-5|TRBV7-2
CASSLATGRDNQPQHF
TGTGCCAGCAGCTTAGCGACAGGGCGGGATAATCAGCCCCAGCATTTT
>.|.|TRBJ2-4|TRBV19
CASSLLEAGNIQYF
TGTGCCAGTAGTCTCCTAGAGGCGGGAAACATTCAGTACTTC
>few|TRBD1|TRBJ1-1|TRBV29-1
CSVHRDRIENTEAFF
TGCAGCGTTCATCGGGACAGAATAGAGAACACTGAAGCTTTCTTT
>.|.|TRBJ1-3|TRBV6-6
CASSSSESGGNTIYF
TGTGCCAGCAGTTCCAGTGAGTCAGGGGGAAACACCATATATTTT
>.|.|TRBJ2-5|TRBV29-1
CSVSDSPRQTQYF
TGCAGCGTTTCGGACTCCCCCCGGCAGACCCAGTACTTC
>few|.|TRBJ1-2|TRBV5-1
CASSPRDSGGYTF
TGCGCCAGCAGCCCCCGGGACTCGGGTGGCTACACCTTC
>few|.|TRBJ2-7|TRBV11-2
CASSLAIGSYEQYF
TGTGCCAGCAGCTTAGCGATCGGGTCCTACGAGCAGTACTTC
>.|TRBD2|TRBJ2-1|TRBV2
CASSAGELNEQFF
TGTGCCAGTAGCGCGGGAGAACTGAATGAGCAGTTCTTC
>.|TRBD1|TRBJ1-1|TRBV6-5
CASTQGVMNTEAFF
TGTGCCAGCACTCAGGGGGTCATGAACACTGAAGCTTTCTTT
>.|TRBD1|TRBJ1-2|TRBV2
CASSSLTGDVYGYTF
TGTGCCAGCAGTTCGCTGACAGGGGACGTCTATGGCTACACCTTC
>.|.|TRBJ1-6|TRBV12-3/TRBV12-4
CASTRDNSPLHF
TGTGCCAGCACCCGAGATAATTCACCCCTCCACTTT
>.|.|TRBJ1-2|TRBV30
CAWSSLKSGAGTF
TGTGCCTGGAGCTCCCTAAAATCAGGGGCAGGCACCTTC
>.|TRBD1|TRBJ1-2|TRBV4-1
CASSQEGTGVYYGYTF
TGCGCCAGCAGCCAGGAAGGGACAGGGGTATACTATGGCTACACCTTC
>many|TRBD2|TRBJ2-2|TRBV27
CASSLFLAGVETGELFF
TGTGCCAGCAGTTTATTTCTAGCGGGGGTTGAGACCGGGGAGCTGTTTTTT
>.|TRBD1|TRBJ2-1|TRBV28
CASRTNPGQGGSYNEQFF
TGTGCCAGCAGAACTAATCCGGGACAGGGGGGCTCCTACAATGAGCAGTTCTTC
>.|TRBD2|TRBJ2-1|TRBV11-2
CASTTGGDNEQFF
TGTGCCAGCACCACGGGGGGGGACAATGAGCAGTTCTTC